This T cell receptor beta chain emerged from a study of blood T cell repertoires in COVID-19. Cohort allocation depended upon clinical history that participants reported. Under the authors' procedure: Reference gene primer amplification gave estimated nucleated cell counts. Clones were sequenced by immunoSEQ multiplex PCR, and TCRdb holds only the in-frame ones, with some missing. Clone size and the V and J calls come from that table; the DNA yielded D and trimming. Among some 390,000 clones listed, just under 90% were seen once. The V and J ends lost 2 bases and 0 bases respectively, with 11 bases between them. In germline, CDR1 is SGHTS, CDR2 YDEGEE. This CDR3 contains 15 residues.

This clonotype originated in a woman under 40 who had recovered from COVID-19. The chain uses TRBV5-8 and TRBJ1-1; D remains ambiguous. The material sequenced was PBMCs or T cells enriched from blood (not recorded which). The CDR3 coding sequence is TGTGCCAGCAGCTTACGAGGGATGATGAACACTGAAGCTTTCTTT. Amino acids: CASSLRGMMNTEAFF. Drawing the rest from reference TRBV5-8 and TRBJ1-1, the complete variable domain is EAGVTQSPTHLIKTRGQQATLRCSPISGHTSVYWYQQALGLGLQFLLWYDEGEERNRGNFPPRFSGRQFPNYSSELNVNALELEDSALYLCASSLRGMMNTEAFFGQGTRLTVV.